This entry concerns a single T cell receptor (beta chain). Its antigen is undetermined. The data stem from a study of immune cell composition in non-small cell lung cancer. In the study overall: Tumours were mainly lung adenocarcinoma or squamous cell carcinoma. Findings and caveats of the study: Shared sequences between tumour-reactive and dominant in vivo clones were not proven. Clones >0.5% enriched in tumour were rarer in adenocarcinoma (about 35%) than squamous (roughly 75%). Tumour TCR-beta clonality showed no significant link to smoking pack-years.

Germline V gives CDR1 MNHNS, CDR2 SASEGT. CDR3 size: 14 residues. V lost 3 bases to trimming and J lost 6 bases; unmatched junction nucleotides: 4. Normal lung sampling was at least 3 cm from the tumour, as distant as possible. Produced via immunoSEQ multiplex PCR; TCRdb's table is partial and in-frame only. Here the sample spans around 2,600 clones, more than 60% being singletons. The receptor was derived from a human donor with non-small cell lung cancer. V usage is TRBV6-1 and J usage is TRBJ2-3, with 9 nucleotides matching TRBD2. Source material: non-adjacent lung tissue. The CDR3 sequence: CASSEGLAADTQYF. CDR3 DNA: TGTGCCAGCAGTGAGGGACTAGCCGCCGATACGCAGTATTTT.